This T cell receptor (beta chain) was obtained from a study of cytomegalovirus exposure and HLA in healthy donors. General study results and limits: Among the sequence variants, a highly shared cluster was likely an artifact of sequencing. Later analysis showed TCR association rates varying by HLA locus, highest for DRB1 and lowest for HLA-C.

Donors were nominally healthy when sampled, though unrecorded immune exposures were likely. This PCR relied on a set of 60 Vbeta primers and 13 Jbeta primers. Data came from immunoSEQ multiplex PCR; TCRdb stores just in-frame clones and leaves some out. The data contain 200,000 or so clones, nearly 80% of them singletons. Regarding this clone: As yet, its antigen is unknown.

The clonotype was recovered from a woman aged 25-40 years in good health and CMV-seropositive. Sequenced sample: PBMCs.

CDR3 bases: TGCGCCAGCAGCATAGGGGAAGACTACGAGCAGTACTTC. Translation: CASSIGEDYEQYF. V is TRBV5-1 and J is TRBJ2-7, with D perhaps TRBD1 (5 bases). V shed 4 bases and J shed 3 bases, with 11 bases lying between them. The CDR3 extends over 13 amino acids. Germline loops: CDR1 SGHRS, CDR2 YFSETQ.